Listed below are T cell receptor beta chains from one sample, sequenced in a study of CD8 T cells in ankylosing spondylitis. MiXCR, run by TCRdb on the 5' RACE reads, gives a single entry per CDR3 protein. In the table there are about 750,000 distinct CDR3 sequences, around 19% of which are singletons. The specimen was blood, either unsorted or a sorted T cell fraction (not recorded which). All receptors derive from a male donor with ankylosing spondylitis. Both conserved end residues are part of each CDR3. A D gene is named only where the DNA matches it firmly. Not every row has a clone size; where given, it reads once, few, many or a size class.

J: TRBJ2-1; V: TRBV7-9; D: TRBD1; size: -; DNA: TGTGCCAGCAGCACACTCCGGGACAGGGGCAATGAGCAGTTCTTC; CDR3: CASSTLRDRGNEQFF
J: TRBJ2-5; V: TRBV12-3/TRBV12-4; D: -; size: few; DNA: TGTGCCAGCAGTTTTTACGTAGCGGCCCAAGAGACCCAGTACTTC; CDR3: CASSFYVAAQETQYF
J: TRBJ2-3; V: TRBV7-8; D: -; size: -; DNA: TGTGCCAGCAGGGCTGAGTGGCAGGGTATCACAGATACGCAGTATTTT; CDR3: CASRAEWQGITDTQYF
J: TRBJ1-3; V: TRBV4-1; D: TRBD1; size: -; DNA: TGCGCCAGCAGCCAGCCGAACAGGGGGCCCTCTGGAAACACCATATATTTT; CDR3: CASSQPNRGPSGNTIYF
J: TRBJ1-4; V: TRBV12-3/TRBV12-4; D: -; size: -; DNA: TGTGCCAGCAGTTTATTGCGGAGTTTTGAAAAACTGTTTTTT; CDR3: CASSLLRSFEKLFF
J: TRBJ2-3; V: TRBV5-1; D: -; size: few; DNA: TGCGCCAGCAGCTCCGGGACCTTGAGCACAGATACGCAGTATTTT; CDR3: CASSSGTLSTDTQYF
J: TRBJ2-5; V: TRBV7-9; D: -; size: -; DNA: TGTGCCAGCAGCTTAGAGCAGCGGCAGTACTTC; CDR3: CASSLEQRQYF
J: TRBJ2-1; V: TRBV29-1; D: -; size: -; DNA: TGCAGCGTTGACGGGGCTAGCTACAATGAGCAGTTCTTC; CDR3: CSVDGASYNEQFF
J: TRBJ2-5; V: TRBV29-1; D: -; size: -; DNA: TGCAGCGTTGTATGGGAGACCCAGTACTTC; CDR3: CSVVWETQYF
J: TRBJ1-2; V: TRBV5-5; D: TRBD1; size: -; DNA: TGTGCCAGCGCCACAGGGGGTGGTGGAGGCTACACCTTC; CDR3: CASATGGGGGYTF
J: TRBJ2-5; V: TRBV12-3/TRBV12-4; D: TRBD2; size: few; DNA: TGTGCCAGCAGTTTGGGTAGCGGGGGGGCCGACCAAGAGACCCAGTACTTC; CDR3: CASSLGSGGADQETQYF
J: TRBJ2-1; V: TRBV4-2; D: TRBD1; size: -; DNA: TGTGCCAGCAGCCCACCCCCGGGACAGGTCTACAATGAGCAGTTCTTC; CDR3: CASSPPPGQVYNEQFF
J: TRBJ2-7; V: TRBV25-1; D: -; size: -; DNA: TGTGCCAGCAGTGAGCTTATTGAGGCCGCAGCCGAGCAGTACTTC; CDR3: CASSELIEAAAEQYF
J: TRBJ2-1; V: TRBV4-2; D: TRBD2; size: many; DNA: TGTGCCAGCAGCCAAGTGTACGCGGGAGGGACCTACAATGAGCAGTTCTTC; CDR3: CASSQVYAGGTYNEQFF
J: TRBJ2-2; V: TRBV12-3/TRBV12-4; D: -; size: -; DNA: TGTGCCAGCAGTTTATGGAGGTCCGCCGGGGAGCTGTTTTTT; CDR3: CASSLWRSAGELFF
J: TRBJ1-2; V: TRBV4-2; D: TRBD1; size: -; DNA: TGTGCCAGCAGCCAAGAGCAAACAGGGGAATCCTATGGCTACACCTTC; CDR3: CASSQEQTGESYGYTF
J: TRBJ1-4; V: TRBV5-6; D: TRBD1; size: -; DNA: TGTGCCAGCAGCCGGACAGGGGGAATGGATGAAAAACTGTTTTTT; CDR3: CASSRTGGMDEKLFF
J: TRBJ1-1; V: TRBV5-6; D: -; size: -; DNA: TGTGCCAGCAGCTTGCTCTCCGGCTCGAACACTGAAGCTTTCTTT; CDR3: CASSLLSGSNTEAFF
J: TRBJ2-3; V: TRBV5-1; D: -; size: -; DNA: TGCGCCAGCAGCCAACTACCTACTAGCACAGATACGCAGTATTTT; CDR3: CASSQLPTSTDTQYF
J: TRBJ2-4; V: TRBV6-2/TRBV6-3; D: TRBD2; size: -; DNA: TGTGCCAGCAGCCCCGGGGGGACGGCCAAAAACATTCAGTACTTC; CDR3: CASSPGGTAKNIQYF
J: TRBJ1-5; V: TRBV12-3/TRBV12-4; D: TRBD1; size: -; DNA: TGTGCCAGCAGTACTAGACAGGGTGGAAGACAGCCCCAGCATTTT; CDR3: CASSTRQGGRQPQHF
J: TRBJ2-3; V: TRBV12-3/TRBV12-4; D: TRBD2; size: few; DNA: TGTGCCAGCAGTGGGACTATTGGGGATACGCAGTATTTT; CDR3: CASSGTIGDTQYF
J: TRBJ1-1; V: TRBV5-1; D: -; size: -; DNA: TGCGCCAGCAGCTCTATAGAGGGAACTGAAGCTTTCTTT; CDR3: CASSSIEGTEAFF
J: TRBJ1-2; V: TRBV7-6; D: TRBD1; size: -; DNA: TGTGCCAGCAGCTTAACAGGGGGCGATCTCCGGGAAGGCTACACCTTC; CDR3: CASSLTGGDLREGYTF
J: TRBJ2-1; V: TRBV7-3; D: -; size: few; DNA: TGTGCCAGCAGCTTAAACCCAAGCTCCTACAATGAGCAGTTCTTC; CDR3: CASSLNPSSYNEQFF
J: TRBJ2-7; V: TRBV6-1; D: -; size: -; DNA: TGTGCCAGCAGCCGACCGGCCCCGGGGGCAGAAAACGAGCAGTACTTC; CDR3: CASSRPAPGAENEQYF
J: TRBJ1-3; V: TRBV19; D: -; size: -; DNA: TGTGCCAGTAGTATGACCCCGAGCTCTGGAAACACCATATATTTT; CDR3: CASSMTPSSGNTIYF
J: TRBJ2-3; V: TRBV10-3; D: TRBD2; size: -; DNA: TGTGCCATTCAGCGGGAGGCGGGGGATACGCAGTATTTT; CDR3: CAIQREAGDTQYF
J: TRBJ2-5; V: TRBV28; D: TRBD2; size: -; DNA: TGTGCCAGCAGCCCCAGCGGGAGACCTTTAGAGACCCAGTACTTC; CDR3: CASSPSGRPLETQYF
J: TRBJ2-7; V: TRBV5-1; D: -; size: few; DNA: TGCGCCAGCAGCTTGGCCGGGATCGAGGGGGAGCAGTACTTC; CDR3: CASSLAGIEGEQYF
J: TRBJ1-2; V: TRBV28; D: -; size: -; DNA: TGTGCCAGCAGAAACGAGGTCTATGGCTACACCTTC; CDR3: CASRNEVYGYTF
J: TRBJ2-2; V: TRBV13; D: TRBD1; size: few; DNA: TGTGCCAGCAGCTTAAGGCCCCCACAGGGGGCCAACGGGGAGCTGTTTTTT; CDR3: CASSLRPPQGANGELFF
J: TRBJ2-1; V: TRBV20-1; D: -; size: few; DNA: TGCAGTGCTATAACTCCTAGCGTTGTCTACAATGAGCAGTTCTTC; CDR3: CSAITPSVVYNEQFF
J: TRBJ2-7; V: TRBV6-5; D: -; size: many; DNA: TGTGCCAGCAGTTATCGGGACGGCTCCTACGAGCAGTACTTC; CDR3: CASSYRDGSYEQYF
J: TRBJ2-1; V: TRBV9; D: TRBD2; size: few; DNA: TGTGCCAGCAGCGGCGGCGGGGGGGCCCGGGGTAATGAGCAGTTCTTC; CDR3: CASSGGGGARGNEQFF
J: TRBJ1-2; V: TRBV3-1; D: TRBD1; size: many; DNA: TGTGCCAGCAGCCGAGGGGGCTGGACAGCTAACTATGGCTACACCTTC; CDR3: CASSRGGWTANYGYTF
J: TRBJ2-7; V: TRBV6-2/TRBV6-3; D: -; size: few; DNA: TGTGCCAGCGGACAATCCTACGAGCAGTACTTC; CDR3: CASGQSYEQYF